These T cell receptor beta chains were read from a single sample in a study of T cells in localized non-small cell lung cancer. Some clones are missing from TCRdb's copy, which holds only in-frame ones; the method was immunoSEQ multiplex PCR. The repertoire holds approximately 21,000 clones, with roughly 91% as singletons. This specimen was peripheral blood, taken before any cancer treatment. The receptors shown here come from a male donor aged 60 or over with stage I lung adenocarcinoma. The CDR3 runs from the conserved cysteine through the conserved F or W.

V gene,CDR3 protein
TRBV7-2,CASSPGLGSYEQYF
TRBV5-4,CASSLVGDHNEQFF
TRBV19,CASTEGGGVNEQFF
TRBV9,CASSVVGTGSEETQYF
TRBV6-5,CASSQAGEAYEQYF
TRBV28,CASSRGLRTDTQYF
TRBV5-6,CASSFGGEQYF
TRBV15,CATSRDKGYSYEQYF
TRBV6-1,CASSGQEDQPQHF
TRBV5-5,CASSFEGQGAEAFF
TRBV5-1,CASSLEGIQYNEQFF
TRBV7-2,CASSLFGQNEKLFF
TRBV10-1,CASSELAGGPHEQYF
TRBV5-1,CASSLGAGTSGNTIYF
TRBV30,CASIVKSGSYEQYF
TRBV4-2,CASSQEGATRKFGEQFF
TRBV19,CASSMSSAGTPGPYSNQPQHF
TRBV5-5,CASSFQGSREAFF
TRBV27,CATGTSRGMGQETQYF
TRBV28,CASSFQGNSNQPQHF
TRBV10-3,CAISGVSNEQFF